Listed below are T cell receptor beta chains from one sample, sequenced in a study of blood T cell repertoires in COVID-19. Assay used: immunoSEQ multiplex PCR; TCRdb lists only in-frame clones, some missing. The sample has roughly 410,000 clones; about 88% are singletons. Sequencing was carried out using peripheral blood. These receptors originate from a woman aged 35 to 49 with COVID-19, enrolled during active disease. Both conserved end residues are part of each CDR3. The D gene is left open where the match is weak. Only some rows state a clone size, as once, few, many or a class for expanded clones.

TRBJ2-2,NA,TRBV28,TRBD1,CASSRRETGYLNVNTGELFF,TGTGCCAGCAGTCGTAGAGAGACAGGGTACCTAAATGTGAACACCGGGGAGCTGTTTTTT
TRBJ1-5,NA,TRBV5-5,TRBD1,CASSLNRGQPQHF,TGTGCCAGCAGCTTGAACAGGGGTCAGCCCCAGCATTTT
TRBJ2-3,NA,TRBV6-1,TRBD2,CASSGLAGTDTQYF,TGTGCCAGCAGTGGGCTAGCGGGTACAGATACGCAGTATTTT
TRBJ2-7,NA,TRBV24-1,NA,CATHSPRISYEQYF,TGTGCCACCCACTCTCCTAGGATCTCCTACGAGCAGTACTTC
TRBJ2-7,NA,TRBV6-8,TRBD1,CASSHLDGQDTRYEQYF,TGTGCCAGCAGCCACCTGGACGGACAGGATACCCGCTACGAGCAGTACTTC
TRBJ1-1,NA,TRBV5-1,TRBD1,CASSLLQGSTEAFF,TGCGCCAGCAGCTTATTACAGGGGTCCACTGAAGCTTTCTTT
TRBJ2-3,NA,TRBV6-5,TRBD1,CASSLTGGNTDTQYF,TGTGCCAGCAGCCTAACAGGGGGCAACACAGATACGCAGTATTTT
TRBJ2-7,NA,TRBV7-2,NA,CASSSTPGVFGYEQYF,TGTGCCAGCAGCTCGACCCCAGGGGTTTTTGGCTACGAGCAGTACTTC
TRBJ2-1,NA,TRBV3-1/TRBV3-2,TRBD2,CASSHLLAGNSYNEQFF,TGTGCCAGCAGCCATCTTTTAGCGGGGAACTCCTACAATGAGCAGTTCTTC
TRBJ1-2,NA,TRBV19,NA,CASSAIQGRRYGYTF,TGTGCCAGTAGTGCAATACAGGGTCGAAGGTATGGCTACACCTTC
TRBJ2-3,few,TRBV18,TRBD1,CASQPGGQGTDTQYF,TGTGCCAGCCAACCCGGAGGACAGGGAACAGATACGCAGTATTTT
TRBJ2-7,NA,TRBV2,TRBD2,CASRLAGVQGEQYF,TGTGCCAGCAGGTTAGCGGGAGTACAAGGCGAGCAGTACTTC
TRBJ2-1,NA,TRBV27,TRBD1,CASQRNAGTGDNEQFF,TGTGCCAGCCAAAGAAACGCCGGGACAGGGGACAATGAGCAGTTCTTC
TRBJ2-1,NA,TRBV12-5,NA,CASARTKTNEQFF,TGTGCTAGTGCTCGAACTAAAACCAATGAGCAGTTCTTC
TRBJ1-1,NA,TRBV7-2,NA,CASSSPDTVYTEAFF,TGTGCCAGCAGCTCCCCGGACACAGTTTACACTGAAGCTTTCTTT
TRBJ2-7,NA,TRBV29-1,NA,CSVADSSYEQYF,TGCAGCGTAGCCGACAGTTCCTACGAGCAGTACTTC
TRBJ2-3,NA,TRBV9,NA,CASSVDLTDTQYF,TGTGCCAGCAGCGTAGACTTGACAGATACGCAGTATTTT
TRBJ1-6,NA,TRBV27,TRBD1,CASSLDRGRNSPLHF,TGTGCCAGCAGTTTAGACAGGGGGCGTAATTCACCCCTCCACTTT
TRBJ2-1,NA,TRBV12-5,TRBD2,CASGLVPREAYNEQFF,TGTGCTAGTGGTTTGGTACCGCGGGAGGCCTACAATGAGCAGTTCTTC
TRBJ2-7,NA,TRBV3-1/TRBV3-2,NA,CASSHRETYEQYF,TGTGCCAGCAGCCATAGGGAGACCTACGAGCAGTACTTC
TRBJ1-2,NA,TRBV18,NA,CASSPVSRGSDYGYTF,TGTGCCAGTTCACCAGTGTCTAGGGGCTCGGACTATGGCTACACCTTC
TRBJ1-5,NA,TRBV15,NA,CATSHIGGWGGNQPQHF,TGTGCCACCAGCCATATCGGGGGATGGGGAGGCAATCAGCCCCAGCATTTT
TRBJ1-5,NA,TRBV6-6,TRBD1,CASAGQGVPPQHF,TGTGCCAGCGCGGGACAGGGTGTTCCGCCCCAGCATTTT
TRBJ1-2,NA,TRBV5-1,NA,CASSLVGADGYTF,TGCGCCAGCAGCTTGGTGGGGGCAGATGGCTACACCTTC
TRBJ1-5,NA,TRBV29-1,TRBD1,CSVYRGINQPQHF,TGCAGCGTTTACAGGGGCATCAATCAGCCCCAGCATTTT
TRBJ2-5,NA,TRBV11-2,TRBD1,CASSLLTGQETQYF,TGTGCCAGCAGTTTATTGACAGGGCAAGAGACCCAGTACTTC
TRBJ2-7,once,TRBV2,TRBD1,CASSSGTGGYEQYF,TGTGCCAGCAGTTCCGGGACAGGGGGCTACGAGCAGTACTTC
TRBJ1-2,NA,TRBV7-2,TRBD1,CASSSLQGANYGYTF,TGTGCCAGCAGCTCCTTACAGGGGGCTAACTATGGCTACACCTTC
TRBJ2-1,NA,TRBV13,TRBD1,CAIGTGLNEQFF,TGTGCCATCGGGACAGGGTTGAATGAGCAGTTCTTC
TRBJ2-1,once,TRBV19,NA,CASAPTGSHEQFF,TGTGCCAGTGCCCCAACAGGGTCCCATGAGCAGTTCTTC
TRBJ2-3,once,TRBV2,TRBD1,CASSEGLGQGRGTQYF,TGTGCCAGCAGTGAGGGTCTAGGACAGGGACGGGGTACGCAGTATTTT
TRBJ1-4,NA,TRBV2,NA,CASSAGRARGNEKLFF,TGTGCCAGCAGTGCTGGGAGGGCTCGGGGTAATGAAAAACTGTTTTTT
TRBJ1-1,NA,TRBV6-2/TRBV6-3,TRBD1,CASSLWGQGEAFF,TGTGCCAGCAGTCTGTGGGGACAGGGTGAAGCTTTCTTT
TRBJ2-5,NA,TRBV28,NA,CASSPSDRQETQYF,TGTGCCAGCAGTCCTTCGGACAGACAAGAGACCCAGTACTTC
TRBJ1-1,NA,TRBV7-2,NA,CASSLGQGFTEAFF,TGTGCCAGCAGCTTAGGTCAGGGTTTCACTGAAGCTTTCTTT
TRBJ2-5,NA,TRBV7-6,TRBD1,CASSPRTGASQETQYF,TGTGCCAGCAGCCCTAGGACAGGGGCGAGCCAAGAGACCCAGTACTTC
TRBJ2-3,NA,TRBV5-1,NA,CASSLERTDTQYF,TGCGCCAGCAGCTTGGAGCGAACAGATACGCAGTATTTT
TRBJ2-6,NA,TRBV5-8,NA,CASCPGSSGANVLTF,TGTGCCAGCTGTCCGGGGAGCTCTGGGGCCAACGTCCTGACTTTC
TRBJ2-1,NA,TRBV28,TRBD2,CASSIYLGLAGSYNEQFF,TGTGCCAGCAGCATATACCTGGGACTAGCGGGCTCCTACAATGAGCAGTTCTTC
TRBJ1-2,once,TRBV19,NA,CASGQKPNYGYTF,TGTGCTTCCGGACAGAAGCCTAACTATGGCTACACCTTC
TRBJ2-2,NA,TRBV4-3,NA,CASSQDLRSAPGELFF,TGCGCCAGCAGCCAAGATCTACGGAGCGCCCCCGGGGAGCTGTTTTTT
TRBJ2-3,NA,TRBV5-1,NA,CASSVLSLLDTQYF,TGCGCCAGCAGCGTATTAAGCTTGCTAGATACGCAGTATTTT
TRBJ2-2,NA,TRBV4-2,TRBD2,CASSRTSGGANTGELFF,TGTGCCAGCAGCCGTACTAGCGGGGGGGCCAACACCGGGGAGCTGTTTTTT
TRBJ2-7,once,TRBV6-6,NA,CASSQRGGEQYF,TGTGCCAGCTCCCAGAGGGGGGGGGAGCAGTACTTC